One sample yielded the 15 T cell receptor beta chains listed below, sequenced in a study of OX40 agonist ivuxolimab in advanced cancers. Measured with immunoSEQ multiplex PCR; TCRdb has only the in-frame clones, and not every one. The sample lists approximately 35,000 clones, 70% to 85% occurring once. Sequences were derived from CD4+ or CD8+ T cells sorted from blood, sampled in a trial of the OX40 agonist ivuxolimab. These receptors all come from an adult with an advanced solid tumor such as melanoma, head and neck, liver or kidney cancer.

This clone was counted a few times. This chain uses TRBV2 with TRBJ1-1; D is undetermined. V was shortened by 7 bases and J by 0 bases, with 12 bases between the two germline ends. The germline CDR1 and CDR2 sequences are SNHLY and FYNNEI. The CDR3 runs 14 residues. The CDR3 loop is CASIRPTMNTEAFF. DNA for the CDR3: TGTGCCAGCATTCGTCCTACTATGAACACTGAAGCTTTCTTT.

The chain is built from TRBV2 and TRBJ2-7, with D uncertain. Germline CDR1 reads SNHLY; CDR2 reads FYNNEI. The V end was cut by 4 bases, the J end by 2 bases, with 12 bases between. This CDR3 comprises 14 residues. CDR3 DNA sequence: TGTGCCAGCAGTGGGTTAGGGTCGACCTACGAGCAGTACTTC. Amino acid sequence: CASSGLGSTYEQYF. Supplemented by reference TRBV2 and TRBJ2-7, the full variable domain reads EPEVTQTPSHQVTQMGQEVILRCVPISNHLYFYWYRQILGQKVEFLVSFYNNEISEKSEIFDDQFSVERPDGSNFTLKIRSTKLEDSAMYFCASSGLGSTYEQYFGPGTRLTVT.

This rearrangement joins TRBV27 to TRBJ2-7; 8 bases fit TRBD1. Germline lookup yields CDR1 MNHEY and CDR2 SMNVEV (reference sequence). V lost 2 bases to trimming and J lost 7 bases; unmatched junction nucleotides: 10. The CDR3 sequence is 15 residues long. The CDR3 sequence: CASSLIGQGAGEQYF. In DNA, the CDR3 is TGTGCCAGCAGTTTAATCGGGCAGGGGGCTGGGGAGCAGTACTTC.

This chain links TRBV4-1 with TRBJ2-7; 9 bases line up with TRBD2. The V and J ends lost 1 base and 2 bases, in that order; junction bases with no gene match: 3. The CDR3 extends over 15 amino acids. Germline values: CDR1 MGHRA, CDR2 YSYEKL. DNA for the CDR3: TGCGCCAGCAGCCAAGGGGCTAGCGGGACCTACGAGCAGTACTTC. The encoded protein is CASSQGASGTYEQYF.

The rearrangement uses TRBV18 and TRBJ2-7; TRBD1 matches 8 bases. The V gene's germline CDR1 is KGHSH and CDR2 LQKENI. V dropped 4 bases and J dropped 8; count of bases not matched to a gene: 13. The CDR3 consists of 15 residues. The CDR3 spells CASSLLDRGPPQQYF. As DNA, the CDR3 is TGTGCCAGCTCACTGTTAGACAGGGGCCCTCCTCAGCAGTACTTC.

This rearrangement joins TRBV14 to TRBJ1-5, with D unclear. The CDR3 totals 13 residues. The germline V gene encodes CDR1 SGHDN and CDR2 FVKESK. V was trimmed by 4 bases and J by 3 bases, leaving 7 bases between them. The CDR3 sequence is CASSPNSNQPQHF. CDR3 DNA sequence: TGTGCCAGCAGCCCGAACTCCAATCAGCCCCAGCATTTT.

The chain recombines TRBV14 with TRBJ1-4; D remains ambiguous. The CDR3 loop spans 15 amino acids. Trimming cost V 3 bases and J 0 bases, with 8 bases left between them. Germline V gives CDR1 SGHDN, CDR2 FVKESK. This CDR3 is CASSQRDATNEKLFF. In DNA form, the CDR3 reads TGTGCCAGCAGCCAGAGGGATGCAACTAATGAAAAACTGTTTTTT.

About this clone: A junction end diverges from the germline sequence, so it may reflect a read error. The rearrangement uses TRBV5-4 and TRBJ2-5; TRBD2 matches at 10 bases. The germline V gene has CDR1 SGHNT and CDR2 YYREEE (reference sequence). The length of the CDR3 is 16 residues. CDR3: CASSLESGGAAKTQYF. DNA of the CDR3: TGTGCCAGCAGTTTGGAAAGCGGGGGGGCCGCGAAGACCCAGTACTTC.

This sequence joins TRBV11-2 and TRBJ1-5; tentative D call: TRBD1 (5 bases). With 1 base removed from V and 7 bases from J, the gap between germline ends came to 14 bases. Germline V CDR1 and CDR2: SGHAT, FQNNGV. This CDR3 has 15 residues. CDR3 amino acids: CASSLGQGNYQPQHF. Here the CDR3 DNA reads TGTGCCAGCAGCTTAGGTCAGGGCAATTACCAGCCCCAGCATTTT.

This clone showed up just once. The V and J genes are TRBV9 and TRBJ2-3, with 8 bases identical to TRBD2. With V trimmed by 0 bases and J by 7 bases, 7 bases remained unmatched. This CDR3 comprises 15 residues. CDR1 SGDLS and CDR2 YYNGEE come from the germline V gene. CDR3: CASSVVTSVGNTQYF. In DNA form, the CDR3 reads TGTGCCAGCAGCGTAGTGACTAGCGTGGGGAATACGCAGTATTTT.

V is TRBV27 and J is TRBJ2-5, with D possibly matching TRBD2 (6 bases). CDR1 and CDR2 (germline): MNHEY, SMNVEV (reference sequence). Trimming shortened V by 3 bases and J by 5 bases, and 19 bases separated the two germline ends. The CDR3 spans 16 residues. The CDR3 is CASSFGRGPMEETQYF. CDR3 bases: TGTGCCAGCAGTTTCGGGCGGGGCCCCATGGAGGAGACCCAGTACTTC.

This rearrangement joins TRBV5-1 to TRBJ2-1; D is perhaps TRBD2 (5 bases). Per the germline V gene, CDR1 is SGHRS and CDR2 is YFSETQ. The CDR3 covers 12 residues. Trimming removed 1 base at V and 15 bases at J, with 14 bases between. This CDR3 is CASSLLGGWGFF. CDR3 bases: TGCGCCAGCAGCTTGCTGGGCGGGTGGGGGTTCTTC.

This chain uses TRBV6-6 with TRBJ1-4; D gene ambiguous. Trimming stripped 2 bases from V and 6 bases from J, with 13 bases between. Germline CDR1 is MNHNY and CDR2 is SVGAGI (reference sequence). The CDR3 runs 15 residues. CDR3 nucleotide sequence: TGTGCCAGCAGTTACATGGGTTTTGTGGATGAAAAACTGTTTTTT. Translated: CASSYMGFVDEKLFF.

CDR3 bases: TGTGCCTGGAGTGTACCGGGGTCTTGGGAGACCCAGTACTTC. This codes for CAWSVPGSWETQYF. The chain uses TRBV30 and TRBJ2-5; tentative D call: TRBD2 (5 bases). Deletions cut 0 bases from V and 5 bases from J, with 13 bases between. Germline V CDR1 and CDR2: GTSNPN, SVGIG (reference sequence). The length of the CDR3 is 14 residues.

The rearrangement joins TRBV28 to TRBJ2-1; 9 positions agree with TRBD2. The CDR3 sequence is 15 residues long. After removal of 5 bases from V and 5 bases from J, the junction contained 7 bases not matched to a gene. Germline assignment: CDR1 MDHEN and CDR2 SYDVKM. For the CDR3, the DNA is TGTGCCAGCAGTCCCCTAGCGGGACTCGACAATGAGCAGTTCTTC. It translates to CASSPLAGLDNEQFF.